This TCR beta chain stems from a study of T cells in Graves' hyperthyroidism and ophthalmopathy. Overall study findings and caveats: The model anticipated ophthalmopathy a median about six months pre-onset. In simple terms, a model built on 13 V-J features told ophthalmopathy apart from stable hyperthyroidism.

What was amplified from RNA transcripts were TCR beta CDR3 regions. Using the HTBI primer set, a first-round RT-PCR was run on the TCR CDR3. TCRdb re-called the multiplex PCR reads through MiXCR, storing one row per CDR3 protein. The table shows roughly 510,000 distinct CDR3 sequences, with approximately 49% occurring only once. To note about this clonotype: Its specificity is unknown.

The CDR3 contains 11 residues. Germline assignment: CDR1 SQVTM and CDR2 ANQGSEA. With 7 bases removed from V and 5 bases from J, the gap between germline ends came to 11 bases. Orbital computed tomography and thyroid ultrasound, together with serum TRAb and thyroxine and clinical symptoms, were used for diagnoses. The material sequenced was peripheral blood or thyroid tissue (not recorded which). This chain uses TRBV29-1 with TRBJ1-1, with D possibly TRBD1 on 6 matching bases. This receptor was obtained from an adult woman with Graves' disease, either hyperthyroidism or ophthalmopathy (not recorded which). In DNA form, the CDR3 reads TGCAGCGGCGACAGGACAACTGAAGCTTTCTTT. This gives the protein CSGDRTTEAFF.